This T cell receptor (beta chain) was captured by sequencing in a study of blood T cells in healthy people across ages. Study results and limitations: Roughly linear declines in TCR beta diversity per million T cells occurred with age.

Drawn from each donor were 9 to 10 milliliters of peripheral blood. Samples had at least 6.5 million PBMCs isolated from them. Using a J-beta primer mix together with a sample-barcoded 5' primer, a second PCR was run for roughly 6 to 11 cycles. TCRdb recomputed calls from the 5' RACE reads with MiXCR, one row per CDR3 protein. Of 1.6 million or so distinct CDR3 sequences listed, about 35% are singletons. Notes on this clonotype: What it recognizes is unknown.

Germline V gene sequence: CDR1 DFQATT, CDR2 SNEGSKA (reference sequence). The CDR3 covers 14 residues. V was pared by 6 bases and J by 6 bases, with 9 bases of the junction left unmatched. The chain combines TRBV20-1 with TRBJ1-2; 11 bases line up with TRBD1. The sequence was obtained from a woman aged 25 to 45 in good health. The sequenced sample was blood. DNA of the CDR3: TGCAGTGCCCTTCGGACAGGGGGCGTCGATGGCTACACCTTC. Translation: CSALRTGGVDGYTF.